These 26 T cell receptor beta chains originate from one sample sequenced in a study of cytotoxic CD8 clonotypes in ibrutinib-treated CLL. The data were produced by immunoSEQ multiplex PCR, yet TCRdb's version contains in-frame clones alone and is incomplete. The table records 42,000 or so clones, about two thirds of them present only once. Sequenced material: PBMCs, taken at disease progression, from a patient treated with ibrutinib. Receptors originate from a human donor with chronic lymphocytic leukemia.

The chain has TRBV5-4 and TRBJ2-5, with 9 bases identical to TRBD1. CDR1 and CDR2 (germline): SGHNT, YYREEE (reference sequence). Losses at the gene ends were 0 bases for V and 5 bases for J; bases not matched to a gene: 8. CDR3 length: 16 residues. The DNA of the CDR3 is TGTGCCAGCAGCTTGGGGATACAGGGGGCAGGGGAGACCCAGTACTTC. This sequence encodes CASSLGIQGAGETQYF.

The rearrangement uses TRBV2 and TRBJ1-5; 7 bases match TRBD1. There are 15 residues in the CDR3. The junction had 8 bases not matched to a gene; V was cut back by 4 bases and J by 5 bases. CDR1 and CDR2 (germline): SNHLY, FYNNEI. CDR3 sequence (DNA): TGTGCCAGCAGTGGAACATCAGGGGGACATCAGCCCCAGCATTTT. Translating it yields CASSGTSGGHQPQHF.

V is TRBV7-9 and J is TRBJ1-5, with 9 nucleotides matching TRBD1. There are 17 residues in the CDR3. The J segment lost 1 base and the V segment lost 1 base, leaving 5 bases of the junction unmatched. Per germline, CDR1 SEHNR and CDR2 FQNEAQ (reference sequence). The CDR3 region has the DNA TGTGCCAGCAGCTTAGACACGGGACAGGGAAGCAATCAGCCCCAGCATTTT. Residues: CASSLDTGQGSNQPQHF.

The chain recombines TRBV30 with TRBJ1-3; D is possibly TRBD1 (5 bases). Between the trimmed V and J ends, which lost 1 base and 1 base, there was a span of 11 bases. The CDR3 sequence is 15 residues long. The germline CDR1 and CDR2 sequences are GTSNPN and SVGIG (reference sequence). For the CDR3, the DNA is TGTGCCTGGAGTGGGGGGGGAGGTTCTGGAAACACCATATATTTT. Translating it yields CAWSGGGGSGNTIYF.

V is TRBV7-9 and J is TRBJ2-7, with unresolved D. There are 11 residues in the CDR3. Germline CDR1 and CDR2: SEHNR and FQNEAQ (reference sequence). Trimming pared 5 bases from V and 4 bases from J, leaving 6 bases between. CDR3 bases: TGTGCCAGCAGCCCCCAGTACGAGCAGTACTTC. It encodes CASSPQYEQYF.

The rearrangement links TRBV27 to TRBJ2-6; D not certain. This CDR3 region has 15 residues. Germline V gene sequence: CDR1 MNHEY, CDR2 SMNVEV (reference sequence). V shed 5 bases and J shed 4 bases, with 12 bases lying between them. CDR3 bases: TGTGCCAGCAGTCAGGCCTTTGAGGGGGCCAACGTCCTGACTTTC. Its translation is CASSQAFEGANVLTF.

In this sample, this clone turned up a few times. The J gene is TRBJ2-5, the V gene TRBV11-1; 9 bases are a match to TRBD1. The ends lost 2 bases at V and 4 bases at J; junction bases unmatched: 2. Germline lookup yields CDR1 SGHAT and CDR2 FQDESV (reference sequence). The CDR3 is made up of 14 amino acids. CDR3 DNA: TGTGCCAGCAGCTTACAGACAGGGGGAGAGACCCAGTACTTC. The encoded protein is CASSLQTGGETQYF.

This sequence joins TRBV29-1 and TRBJ2-1, with TRBD2 as a possible D gene (6 bases). The ends were cut back, 6 bases at V and 6 bases at J, with 18 bases in the middle. Germline assignment: CDR1 SQVTM and CDR2 ANQGSEA. The CDR3 is made up of 14 amino acids. As DNA, the CDR3 is TGCAGCGTCTCCGGGACTTCTCAAATCAATGAGCAGTTCTTC. Protein: CSVSGTSQINEQFF.

The chain employs TRBV9 and TRBJ1-2, with 7 bases matching TRBD1. Germline assignment: CDR1 SGDLS and CDR2 YYNGEE. V was pared by 0 bases and J by 4 bases, with 6 bases of the junction left unmatched. The CDR3 consists of 15 residues. The CDR3, as DNA: TGTGCCAGCAGCGTAGGAGGGACAGCGGTCTATGGCTACACCTTC. It specifies CASSVGGTAVYGYTF.

The chain recombines TRBV19 with TRBJ1-5; D uncertain. This CDR3 has 14 amino acids. V was clipped by 6 bases and J by 4 bases, with 13 bases between them. From germline, CDR1 is LNHDA and CDR2 SQIVND (reference sequence). The CDR3 coding sequence is TGTGCCAGTAGCCCGGGCGGGCCAAATCAGCCCCAGCATTTT. Its protein is CASSPGGPNQPQHF.

CDR3 residues: CASRRFGTRGYEQYF. CDR3 bases: TGTGCCAGCAGACGTTTCGGGACTAGGGGGTACGAGCAGTACTTC. The chain joins TRBV6-5 to TRBJ2-7, with 8 bases aligning to TRBD2. V shed 6 bases and J 4 bases; nucleotides not matched to a gene: 11. Germline CDR1 reads MNHEY; CDR2 reads SVGAGI. The CDR3 is 15 residues long.

The chain joins TRBV6-1 to TRBJ2-1; D possibly matches TRBD1 or TRBD2 (5 bases each). The V gene's germline CDR1 is MNHNS and CDR2 SASEGT. Trimming removed 3 bases from V and 0 bases from J, with 9 bases in between. The CDR3 is made up of 15 amino acids. The CDR3 coding sequence is TGTGCCAGCAGTGATGAGGGGTACTCCTACAATGAGCAGTTCTTC. It codes for CASSDEGYSYNEQFF.

This chain joins TRBV19 and TRBJ2-1; D may be TRBD1 or TRBD2 (5 bases each). The CDR3 covers 13 residues. Trimming took 4 bases from V and 9 from J, leaving 13 bases between them. Germline CDR1 LNHDA, CDR2 SQIVND (reference sequence). The CDR3 loop reads CASSRGPSTEQFF. In DNA form, the CDR3 reads TGTGCCAGTAGTAGGGGACCCAGCACTGAGCAGTTCTTC.

The genes are TRBV19 and TRBJ2-2; the D gene is possibly TRBD2 (6 bases). Germline CDR1 is LNHDA and CDR2 is SQIVND (reference sequence). V lost 7 bases, J lost 1 base, and 10 bases lay in between. The CDR3 runs to 14 residues. The CDR3 nucleotides are TGTGCCAGTATTAGGAGGGGGAACACCGGGGAGCTGTTTTTT. Translation gives CASIRRGNTGELFF.

The gene calls are TRBV9 and TRBJ2-7; maybe TRBD1 (5 bases). Germline V gene lookup returns CDR1 SGDLS and CDR2 YYNGEE. The V gene lost 0 bases and the J gene lost 4 bases, with 17 bases spanning the gap. The CDR3 has 16 residues. The CDR3, as DNA: TGTGCCAGCAGCGTAGGATCTGGGGCATCTTCGTACGAGCAGTACTTC. As protein: CASSVGSGASSYEQYF. The complete variable domain, with remaining parts taken from reference TRBV9 and TRBJ2-7, reads DSGVTQTPKHLITATGQRVTLRCSPRSGDLSVYWYQQSLDQGLQFLIQYYNGEERAKGNILERFSAQQFPDLHSELNLSSLELGDSALYFCASSVGSGASSYEQYFGPGTRLTVT.

V gene TRBV7-2 combines with J gene TRBJ2-7; no clear D gene. The germline V gene encodes CDR1 SGHTA and CDR2 FQGNSA. The length of the CDR3 is 17 residues. The V end was cut by 0 bases, the J end by 0 bases, with 15 bases between. The CDR3 protein is CASSLAVGPLSSYEQYF. DNA of the CDR3: TGTGCCAGCAGCTTAGCTGTTGGGCCGCTCAGCTCCTACGAGCAGTACTTC.

The gene calls are TRBV2 and TRBJ2-2; D ambiguous. This CDR3 region has 11 residues. CDR1 is SNHLY and CDR2 is FYNNEI in the germline V gene. With 8 bases removed from V and 8 bases from J, the gap between germline ends came to 9 bases. The chain's CDR3 is CASRDEGELFF. The CDR3 DNA sequence: TGTGCCAGCCGAGACGAGGGGGAGCTGTTTTTT.

The genes are TRBV27 and TRBJ2-1, with TRBD1 matching 9 bases. The CDR3 has 15 residues. Per the germline V gene, CDR1 is MNHEY and CDR2 is SMNVEV (reference sequence). After removal of 2 bases from V and 1 base from J, the junction contained 0 bases not matched to a gene. CDR3 nucleotides: TGTGCCAGCAGTTTAGGGACAGGGTCCTACAATGAGCAGTTCTTC. It translates to CASSLGTGSYNEQFF.

This sequence joins TRBV5-6 and TRBJ1-2; 8 positions agree with TRBD1. Germline assignment: CDR1 SGHDT and CDR2 YYEEEE. The junction had 4 bases not matched to a gene; V was cut back by 2 bases and J by 4 bases. CDR3 size: 14 residues. This CDR3 reads CASSFPGGVYGYTF. The CDR3 bases are TGTGCCAGCAGCTTCCCAGGGGGCGTCTATGGCTACACCTTC. Using reference TRBV5-6 and TRBJ1-2 for the parts outside the CDR3, the full variable domain is DAGVTQSPTHLIKTRGQQVTLRCSPKSGHDTVSWYQQALGQGPQFIFQYYEEEERQRGNFPDRFSGHQFPNYSSELNVNALLLGDSALYLCASSFPGGVYGYTFGSGTRLTVV.

As DNA, the CDR3 is TGTGCCAGCAGCTTGGACGGCAGGGGGCGTTGGGAGACCCAGTACTTC. Protein: CASSLDGRGRWETQYF. The chain carries TRBV5-6 and TRBJ2-5; 8 bases agree with TRBD1. CDR3 length equals 16 residues. Germline CDR1 reads SGHDT; CDR2 reads YYEEEE. The V and J ends lost 0 bases and 5 bases, in that order; junction bases with no gene match: 9. The variable domain in full, with the rest retrieved from reference TRBV5-6 and TRBJ2-5, is DAGVTQSPTHLIKTRGQQVTLRCSPKSGHDTVSWYQQALGQGPQFIFQYYEEEERQRGNFPDRFSGHQFPNYSSELNVNALLLGDSALYLCASSLDGRGRWETQYFGPGTRLLVL.

This chain uses TRBV7-2 with TRBJ2-2, with D unresolved. This CDR3 has 14 amino acids. Germline loops: CDR1 SGHTA, CDR2 FQGNSA. Trimming shortened V by 7 bases and J by 4 bases, and 13 bases separated the two germline ends. In DNA form, the CDR3 reads TGTGCCAGCACCCCTTCGACATTCACCGGGGAGCTGTTTTTT. Translating gives CASTPSTFTGELFF.

This chain connects TRBV4-3 to TRBJ2-3; D might be TRBD2 (6 bases). Germline CDR1 and CDR2: LGHNA and YSLEER. The V gene lost 4 bases and the J gene lost 4 bases, with 21 bases spanning the gap. The CDR3 is 17 amino acids. CDR3 loop: CASSPRESSGGADTQYF. The CDR3, as DNA: TGCGCCAGCAGCCCCAGGGAGAGTAGCGGTGGGGCAGATACGCAGTATTTT.

This chain links TRBV5-1 with TRBJ2-3, with a tentative D call TRBD1 (6 bases). Germline V gene sequence: CDR1 SGHRS, CDR2 YFSETQ. This CDR3 is built from 16 residues. The V and J ends lost 4 bases and 2 bases respectively, with 17 bases between them. CDR3 bases: TGCGCCAGCAGCCCAGTTTTGGGGGCGGTCACAGATACGCAGTATTTT. It translates to CASSPVLGAVTDTQYF.

In DNA form, the CDR3 reads TGCAGTGCTAGCCTTCCAGATACGCAGTATTTT. Its protein is CSASLPDTQYF. The chain combines TRBV20-1 with TRBJ2-3; D unresolved. The CDR3 consists of 11 residues. Germline assignment: CDR1 DFQATT and CDR2 SNEGSKA (reference sequence). The V end lost 3 bases, the J end lost 4 bases, and 5 bases lay between the germline ends.

The rearrangement links TRBV19 to TRBJ2-1; 8 bases are shared with TRBD2. Germline V gene sequence: CDR1 LNHDA, CDR2 SQIVND (reference sequence). The ends lost 5 bases at V and 2 bases at J; junction bases unmatched: 2. The CDR3 length is 14 residues. Written as DNA, the CDR3 is TGTGCCAGTAGTGCGGGAGGACCCTACAATGAGCAGTTCTTC. It codes for CASSAGGPYNEQFF.

The gene calls are TRBV5-1 and TRBJ2-5; 8 positions agree with TRBD1. Germline CDR1 and CDR2: SGHRS and YFSETQ. The J segment lost 5 bases and the V segment lost 0 bases, leaving 6 bases of the junction unmatched. The CDR3 is 15 residues long. Written as DNA, the CDR3 is TGCGCCAGCAGCTTGGTGCCAGGGGGCTTTGAGACCCAGTACTTC. Its translation: CASSLVPGGFETQYF.